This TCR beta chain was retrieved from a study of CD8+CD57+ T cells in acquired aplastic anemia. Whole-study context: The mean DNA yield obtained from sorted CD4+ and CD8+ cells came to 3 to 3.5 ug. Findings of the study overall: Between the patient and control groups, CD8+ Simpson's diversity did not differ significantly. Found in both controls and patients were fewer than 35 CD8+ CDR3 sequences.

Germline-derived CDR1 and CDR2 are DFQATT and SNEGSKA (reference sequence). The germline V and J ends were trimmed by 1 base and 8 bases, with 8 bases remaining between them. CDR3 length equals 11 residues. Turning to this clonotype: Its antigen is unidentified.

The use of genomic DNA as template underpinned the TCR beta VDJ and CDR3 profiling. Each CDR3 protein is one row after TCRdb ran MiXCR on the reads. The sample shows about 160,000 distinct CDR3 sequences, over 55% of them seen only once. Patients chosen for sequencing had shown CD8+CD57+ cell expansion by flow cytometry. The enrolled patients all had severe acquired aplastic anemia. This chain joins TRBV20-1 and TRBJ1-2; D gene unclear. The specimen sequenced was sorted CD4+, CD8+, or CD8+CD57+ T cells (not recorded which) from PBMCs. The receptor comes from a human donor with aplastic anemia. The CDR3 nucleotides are TGCAGTGCTAGAGGACAAAGGGGCTACACCTTC. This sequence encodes CSARGQRGYTF.